This TCR beta chain was recovered during a study of shared clonotypes between healthy human individuals. Notes on this clone: The antigen remains undetermined.

Repertoires were generated with immunoSEQ multiplex PCR, while TCRdb's copy carries only in-frame clones and drops some. The sample contains about 1.5 million clones, approximately 98% of which appear only once. The CDR3 length is 15 residues. The junction had 7 bases not matched to a gene; V was cut back by 1 base and J by 6 bases. Germline V gene lookup returns CDR1 SGHRS and CDR2 YFSETQ. General study points: Shared clonotypes across all four donors exceeded non-shared ones in generation probability. Genetic and exposure-history diversity was limited by the few donors. Sampling covered blood only; tissue repertoires likely differ.

The source material was naive CD4+ T cells sorted from blood. Subset indicated: CD45RA+ positively selected. The TCR was taken from a man in his thirties or forties in good health. V is TRBV5-1 and J is TRBJ2-7, with 10 bases identical to TRBD2. Here the CDR3 DNA reads TGCGCCAGCAGCTTGTGGTCTAGCGGGAGTGGCGAGCAGTACTTC. As protein: CASSLWSSGSGEQYF.